The 13 T cell receptor beta chains below come from one sample, sequenced in a study of a mutant IDH1 vaccine in newly diagnosed glioma. Time point given: week 23, last vaccination. It was 300 ug of mutant IDH1 20-mer peptide that made up each vaccine dose, given with topical imiquimod. The antigens these receptors bind are not known. Repertoires were generated with immunoSEQ multiplex PCR, while TCRdb's copy carries only in-frame clones and drops some. The sample has over 55,000 clones; roughly three quarters are singletons. The specimen was PBMCs, collected from a glioma patient whose treatment included an IDH1 peptide vaccine. These TCRs come from a woman between 40 and 55 years old with glioma. Some clones in this sample may be carry-over from other donors' samples.

This clone was seen many times. This chain joins TRBV6-1 and TRBJ1-5; 10 bases agree with TRBD1. CDR1 and CDR2 (germline): MNHNS, SASEGT. V trimming: 6 bases; J trimming: 4 bases; junction bases outside the gene matches: 6. The CDR3 is 15 residues long. This chain's CDR3 is CASSWTGGFNQPQHF. The CDR3 nucleotides are TGTGCCAGCAGCTGGACAGGGGGATTTAATCAGCCCCAGCATTTT.

The chain carries TRBV5-1 and TRBJ1-1; no clear D. The CDR3 loop spans 14 amino acids. Germline V lookup: CDR1 SGHRS, CDR2 YFSETQ. V was clipped by 4 bases and J by 5 bases, with 15 bases between them. In DNA, the CDR3 is TGCGCCAGCAGCCTCGACGTCCTGGGGACTGAAGCTTTCTTT. This sequence encodes CASSLDVLGTEAFF.

V and J are TRBV5-1 and TRBJ2-1, with D possibly TRBD1 on 6 matching bases. V lost 0 bases to trimming and J lost 5 bases, with 12 bases between them. CDR1 and CDR2 (germline): SGHRS, YFSETQ. This CDR3 is built from 15 residues. The CDR3 reads CASSLVVQGNNEQFF. Written as DNA, the CDR3 is TGCGCCAGCAGCTTGGTGGTTCAGGGGAACAATGAGCAGTTCTTC. The variable domain in full, with the rest retrieved from reference TRBV5-1 and TRBJ2-1, is KAGVTQTPRYLIKTRGQQVTLSCSPISGHRSVSWYQQTPGQGLQFLFEYFSETQRNKGNFPGRFSGRQFSNSRSEMNVSTLELGDSALYLCASSLVVQGNNEQFFGPGTRLTVL.

This clone turned up a few times. DNA for the CDR3: TGTGCCAGGAATAAAGGGGGAACGGAAGGAAACACCATATATTTT. It encodes CARNKGGTEGNTIYF. The chain combines TRBV21-1 with TRBJ1-3; the table gives TRBD1 as D, unverified against the DNA. TRBV21-1 is described as a pseudogene. There are 15 residues in the CDR3.

The V gene is TRBV5-1, the J gene TRBJ2-7, with D perhaps being TRBD1 or TRBD2 (5 bases each). This CDR3 has 14 amino acids. The germline gives CDR1 SGHRS, CDR2 YFSETQ. V lost 8 bases to trimming and J lost 1 base, with 16 bases between them. The CDR3 spells CASGVSGRSYEQYF. The CDR3 bases are TGCGCCAGTGGGGTTTCGGGACGATCCTACGAGCAGTACTTC.

The chain couples TRBV19 to TRBJ2-7, with D maybe TRBD2 (7 bases). V lost 5 bases to trimming and J lost 3 bases, with 26 bases between them. This CDR3 region has 18 residues. CDR1 and CDR2 (germline): LNHDA, SQIVND (reference sequence). The CDR3: CASSPLPQAAGGRYEQYF. CDR3 sequence (DNA): TGTGCCAGTAGTCCGCTTCCACAAGCAGCCGGGGGGCGCTACGAGCAGTACTTC.

This clone was observed a handful of times. The rearrangement joins TRBV2 to TRBJ2-3; 11 bases fit TRBD2. The CDR3 consists of 14 residues. Germline V gives CDR1 SNHLY, CDR2 FYNNEI. The junction had 7 bases not matched to a gene; V was cut back by 10 bases and J by 4 bases. This CDR3 reads CANPLAGEADTQYF. In DNA, the CDR3 is TGTGCCAATCCACTAGCGGGGGAAGCAGATACGCAGTATTTT.

The rearrangement joins TRBV7-9 to TRBJ1-2, with TRBD1 as a possible D gene (6 bases). Trimming took off 8 bases at V and 3 bases at J, with 13 bases between the two ends. Germline V gene data show CDR1 as SEHNR and CDR2 as FQNEAQ (reference sequence). CDR3 length: 13 residues. The CDR3 protein is CASEGDTDYGYTF. The CDR3 DNA reads TGTGCCAGCGAGGGGGACACCGACTATGGCTACACCTTC. The variable domain in full, with the rest retrieved from reference TRBV7-9 and TRBJ1-2, is DTGVSQNPRHKITKRGQNVTFRCDPISEHNRLYWYRQTLGQGPEFLTYFQNEAQLEKSRLLSDRFSAERPKGSFSTLEIQRTEQGDSAMYLCASEGDTDYGYTFGSGTRLTVV.

This clone was observed a few times. The chain carries TRBV15 and TRBJ1-2; tentatively, D is TRBD1 (5 bases). CDR1 and CDR2 from the germline V gene are LNHNV and YYDKDF (reference sequence). The CDR3 is 16 residues long. V was clipped by 1 base and J by 6 bases, with 18 bases between them. CDR3 DNA: TGTGCCACCAGCAGAGGGGGAGGGAAGGCGGGGGATGGCTACACCTTC. Amino acid sequence: CATSRGGGKAGDGYTF.

The gene calls are TRBV7-8 and TRBJ2-6, with a weak D call TRBD1 (6 bases). This CDR3 is 18 amino acids long. Germline lookup yields CDR1 SGHVS and CDR2 FQNEAQ. Trimming took off 5 bases at V and 0 bases at J, with 17 bases between the two ends. CDR3 residues: CASSLRQAAPSGANVLTF. DNA for the CDR3: TGTGCCAGCAGCCTGCGACAGGCCGCACCCTCTGGGGCCAACGTCCTGACTTTC.

V and J are TRBV7-9 and TRBJ2-7; D not certain. Trimming pared 10 bases from V and 1 base from J, leaving 20 bases between. This CDR3 has 15 amino acids. Germline CDR1 and CDR2: SEHNR and FQNEAQ (reference sequence). The CDR3 loop reads CAITGPPFSSYEQYF. The DNA for the CDR3 is TGTGCCATCACCGGGCCCCCCTTCTCATCCTACGAGCAGTACTTC.

The V call is TRBV18, the J call TRBJ1-4, with D hard to call. V lost 2 bases and J 3 bases, leaving 7 bases between the germline ends. The CDR3 is 14 residues long. Per the germline V gene, CDR1 is KGHSH and CDR2 is LQKENI. The CDR3 nucleotides read TGTGCCAGCTCACCAGCGGTTTCTAATGAAAAACTGTTTTTT. Amino acid sequence: CASSPAVSNEKLFF.

In its sample, this clone was seen once. V gene TRBV6-5 combines with J gene TRBJ2-3; no definite D call. The CDR3 runs 13 residues. V shed 7 bases and J shed 6 bases, with 14 bases lying between them. Germline CDR1 MNHEY, CDR2 SVGAGI. The CDR3 region has the DNA TGTGCCAGCACCGCTGACCAGGTGGATACGCAGTATTTT. It is translated as CASTADQVDTQYF.